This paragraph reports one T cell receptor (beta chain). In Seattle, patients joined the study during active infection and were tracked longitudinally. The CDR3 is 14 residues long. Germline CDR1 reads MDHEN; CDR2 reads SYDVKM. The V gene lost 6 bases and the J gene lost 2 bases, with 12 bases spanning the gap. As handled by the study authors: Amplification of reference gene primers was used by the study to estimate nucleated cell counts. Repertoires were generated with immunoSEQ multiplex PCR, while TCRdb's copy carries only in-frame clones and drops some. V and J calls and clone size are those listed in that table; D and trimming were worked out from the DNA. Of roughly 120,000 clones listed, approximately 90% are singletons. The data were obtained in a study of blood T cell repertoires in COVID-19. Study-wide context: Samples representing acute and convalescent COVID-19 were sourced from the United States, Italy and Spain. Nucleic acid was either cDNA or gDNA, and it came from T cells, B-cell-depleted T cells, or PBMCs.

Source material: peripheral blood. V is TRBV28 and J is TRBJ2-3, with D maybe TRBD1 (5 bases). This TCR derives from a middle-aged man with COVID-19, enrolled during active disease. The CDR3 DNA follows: TGTGCCAGCAGCCTCATGACAGCCACAGATACGCAGTATTTT. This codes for CASSLMTATDTQYF.